This T cell receptor (beta chain) was sequenced for a study of T cells in Graves' hyperthyroidism and ophthalmopathy. Study findings and constraints: Most thyroid clonotypes expanded above 0.001 were also detected in blood. Ophthalmopathy and stable hyperthyroidism were told apart by a 13 V-J model.

Germline CDR1 SGHTA, CDR2 FQGNSA. The CDR3 sequence is 14 residues long. With 2 bases removed from V and 7 bases from J, the gap between germline ends came to 14 bases. What was amplified from RNA transcripts were TCR beta CDR3 regions. RT-PCR in the first round (using the HTBI primer set) targeted the TCR CDR3. TCRdb re-derived calls from the multiplex PCR reads in MiXCR, one entry per CDR3 protein. This sample yields about 560,000 distinct CDR3 sequences, of which around 45% are seen a single time; roughly 8.2% belongs to the top ten. At least ten counts were recorded for this clonotype. Its antigen is undetermined. When ophthalmopathy did not progress within 18 months, Graves' hyperthyroidism was considered stable. Clinical symptoms, serum thyroxine and TRAb, thyroid ultrasound and orbital computed tomography together formed the diagnostic basis.

The J gene is TRBJ1-2, the V gene TRBV7-2, with no clear D. The receptor was derived from a woman aged 18-35 years with Graves' hyperthyroidism. Sequencing was performed on peripheral blood or thyroid tissue (not recorded which). CDR3 amino acids: CASSLSLGIAGYTF. The CDR3 DNA reads TGTGCCAGCAGCTTATCTTTAGGGATAGCTGGCTACACCTTC.